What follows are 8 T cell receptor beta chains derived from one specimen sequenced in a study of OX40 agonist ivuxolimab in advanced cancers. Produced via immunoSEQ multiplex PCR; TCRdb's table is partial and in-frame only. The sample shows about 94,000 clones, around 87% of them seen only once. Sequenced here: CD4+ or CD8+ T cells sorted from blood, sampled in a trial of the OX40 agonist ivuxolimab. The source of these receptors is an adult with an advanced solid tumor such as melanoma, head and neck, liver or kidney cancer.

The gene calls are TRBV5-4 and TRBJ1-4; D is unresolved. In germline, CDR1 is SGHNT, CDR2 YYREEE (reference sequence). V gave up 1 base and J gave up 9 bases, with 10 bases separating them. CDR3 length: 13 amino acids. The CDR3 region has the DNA TGTGCCAGCAGCTTGACCCCGGGCCAAAAACTGTTTTTT. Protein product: CASSLTPGQKLFF.

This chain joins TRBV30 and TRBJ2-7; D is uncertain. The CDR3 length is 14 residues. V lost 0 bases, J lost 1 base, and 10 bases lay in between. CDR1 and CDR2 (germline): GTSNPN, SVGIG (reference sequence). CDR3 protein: CAWSVLDGSYEQYF. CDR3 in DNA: TGTGCCTGGAGTGTATTGGACGGTTCCTACGAGCAGTACTTC.

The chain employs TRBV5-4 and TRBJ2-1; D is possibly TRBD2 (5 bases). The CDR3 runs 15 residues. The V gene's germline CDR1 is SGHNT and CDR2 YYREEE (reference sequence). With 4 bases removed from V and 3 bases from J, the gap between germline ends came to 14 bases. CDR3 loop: CASSPPVGSYNEQFF. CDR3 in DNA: TGTGCCAGCAGCCCGCCAGTTGGGAGCTACAATGAGCAGTTCTTC.

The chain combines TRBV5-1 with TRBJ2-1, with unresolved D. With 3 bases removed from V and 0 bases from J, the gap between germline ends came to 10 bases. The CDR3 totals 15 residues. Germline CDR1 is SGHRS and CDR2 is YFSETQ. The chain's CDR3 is CASSSETSSYNEQFF. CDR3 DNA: TGCGCCAGCAGCTCCGAAACGAGCTCCTACAATGAGCAGTTCTTC.

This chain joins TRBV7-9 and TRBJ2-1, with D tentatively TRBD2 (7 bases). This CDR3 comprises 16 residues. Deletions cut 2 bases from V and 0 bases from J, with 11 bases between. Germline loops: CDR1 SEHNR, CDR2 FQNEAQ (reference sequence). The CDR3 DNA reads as TGTGCCAGCAGCTTATGGGGAGGGGGCTCCTACAATGAGCAGTTCTTC. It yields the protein CASSLWGGGSYNEQFF.

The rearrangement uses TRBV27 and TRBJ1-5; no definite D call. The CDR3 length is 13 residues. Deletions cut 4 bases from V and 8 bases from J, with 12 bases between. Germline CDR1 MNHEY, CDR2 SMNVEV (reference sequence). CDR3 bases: TGTGCCAGCAGTTCCGGAGGTTGGGAGCCCCAGCATTTT. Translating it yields CASSSGGWEPQHF.

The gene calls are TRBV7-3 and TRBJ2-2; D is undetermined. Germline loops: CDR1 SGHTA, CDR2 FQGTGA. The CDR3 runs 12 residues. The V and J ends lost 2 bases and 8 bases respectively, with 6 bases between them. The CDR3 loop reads CASSLGRGELFF. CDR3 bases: TGTGCCAGCAGCTTAGGACGAGGGGAGCTGTTTTTT.

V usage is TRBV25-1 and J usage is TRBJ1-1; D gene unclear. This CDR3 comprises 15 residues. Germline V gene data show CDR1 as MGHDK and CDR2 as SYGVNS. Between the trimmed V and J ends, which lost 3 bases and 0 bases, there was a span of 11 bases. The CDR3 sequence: CASSDDLAMNTEAFF. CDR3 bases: TGTGCCAGCAGTGATGATCTGGCCATGAACACTGAAGCTTTCTTT.